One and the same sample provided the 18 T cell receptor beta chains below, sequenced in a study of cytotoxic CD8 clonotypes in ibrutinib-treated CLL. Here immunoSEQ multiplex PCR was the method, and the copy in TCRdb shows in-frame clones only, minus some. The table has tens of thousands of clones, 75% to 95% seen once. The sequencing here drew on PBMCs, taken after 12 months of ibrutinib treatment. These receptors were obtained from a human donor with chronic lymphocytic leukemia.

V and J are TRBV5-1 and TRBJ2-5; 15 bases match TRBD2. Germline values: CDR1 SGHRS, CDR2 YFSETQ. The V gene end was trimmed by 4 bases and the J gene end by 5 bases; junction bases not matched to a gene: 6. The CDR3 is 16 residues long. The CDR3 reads CASSPGTSGRTETQYF. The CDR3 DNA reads TGCGCCAGCAGCCCCGGGACTAGCGGGAGGACGGAGACCCAGTACTTC.

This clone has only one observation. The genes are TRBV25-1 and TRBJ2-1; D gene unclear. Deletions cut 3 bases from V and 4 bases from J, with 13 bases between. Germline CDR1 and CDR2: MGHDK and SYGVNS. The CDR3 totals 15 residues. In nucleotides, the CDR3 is TGTGCCAGCAGTGATGGAGAGACGGGTTACAATGAGCAGTTCTTC. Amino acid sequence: CASSDGETGYNEQFF.

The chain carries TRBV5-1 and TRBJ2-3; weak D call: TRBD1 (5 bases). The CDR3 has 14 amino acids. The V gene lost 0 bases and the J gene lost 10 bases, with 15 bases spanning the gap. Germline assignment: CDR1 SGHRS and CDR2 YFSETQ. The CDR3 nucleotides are TGCGCCAGCAGCTTGGCCGGTGCTACCAGGGCGCAGTATTTT. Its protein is CASSLAGATRAQYF. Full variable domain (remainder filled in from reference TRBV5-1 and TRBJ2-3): KAGVTQTPRYLIKTRGQQVTLSCSPISGHRSVSWYQQTPGQGLQFLFEYFSETQRNKGNFPGRFSGRQFSNSRSEMNVSTLELGDSALYLCASSLAGATRAQYFGPGTRLTVL.

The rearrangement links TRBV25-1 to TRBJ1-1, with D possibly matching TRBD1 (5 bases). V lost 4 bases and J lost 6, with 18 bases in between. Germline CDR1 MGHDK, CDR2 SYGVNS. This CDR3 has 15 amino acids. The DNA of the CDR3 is TGTGCCAGCAGTGCCAGGCCGGGACCGGAGTCTGAAGCTTTCTTT. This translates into CASSARPGPESEAFF.

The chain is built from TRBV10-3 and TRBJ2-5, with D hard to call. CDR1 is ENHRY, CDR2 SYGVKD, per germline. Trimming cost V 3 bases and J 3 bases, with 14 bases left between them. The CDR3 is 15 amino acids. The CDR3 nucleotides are TGTGCCATCAGTGATAGGCGGCTGCCGGAAGAGACCCAGTACTTC. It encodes CAISDRRLPEETQYF.

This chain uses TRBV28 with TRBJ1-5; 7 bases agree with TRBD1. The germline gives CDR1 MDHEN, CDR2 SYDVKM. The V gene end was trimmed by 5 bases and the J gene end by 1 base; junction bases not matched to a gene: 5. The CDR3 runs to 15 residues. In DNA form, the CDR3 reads TGTGCCAGCAGTACATCACAGGGGAGCAATCAGCCCCAGCATTTT. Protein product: CASSTSQGSNQPQHF. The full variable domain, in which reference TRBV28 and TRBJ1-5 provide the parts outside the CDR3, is DVKVTQSSRYLVKRTGEKVFLECVQDMDHENMFWYRQDPGLGLRLIYFSYDVKMKEKGDIPEGYSVSREKKERFSLILESASTNQTSMYLCASSTSQGSNQPQHFGDGTRLSIL.

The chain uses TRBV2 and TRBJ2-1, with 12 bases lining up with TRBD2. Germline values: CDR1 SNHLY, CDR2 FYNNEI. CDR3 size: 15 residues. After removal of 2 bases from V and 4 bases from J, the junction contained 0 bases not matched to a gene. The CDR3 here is CASSELAGGYNEQFF. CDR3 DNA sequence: TGTGCCAGCAGTGAACTAGCGGGAGGGTACAATGAGCAGTTCTTC.

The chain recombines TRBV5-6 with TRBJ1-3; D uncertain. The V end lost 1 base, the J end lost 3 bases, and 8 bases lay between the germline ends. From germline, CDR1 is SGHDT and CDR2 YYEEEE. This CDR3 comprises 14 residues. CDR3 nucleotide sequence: TGTGCCAGCAGCTTGCGAGATATTGGAAACACCATATATTTT. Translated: CASSLRDIGNTIYF.

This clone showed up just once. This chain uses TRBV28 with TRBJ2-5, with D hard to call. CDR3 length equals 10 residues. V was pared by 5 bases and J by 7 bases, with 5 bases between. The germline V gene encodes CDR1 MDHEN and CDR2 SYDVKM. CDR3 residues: CASSGRTQYF. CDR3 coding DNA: TGTGCCAGCAGTGGACGGACCCAGTACTTC.

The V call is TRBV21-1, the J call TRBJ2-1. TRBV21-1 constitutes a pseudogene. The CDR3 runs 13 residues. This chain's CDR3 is CASSKERDVEQFF. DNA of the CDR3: TGTGCCAGCAGCAAAGAAAGGGACGTGGAGCAGTTCTTC.

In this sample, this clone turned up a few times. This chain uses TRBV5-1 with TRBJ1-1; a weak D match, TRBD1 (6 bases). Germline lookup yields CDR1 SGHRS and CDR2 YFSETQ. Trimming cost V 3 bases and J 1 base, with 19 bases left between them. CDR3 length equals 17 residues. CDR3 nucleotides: TGCGCCAGCAGCTGGGGCCGTATGGGGGGCGAGAACACTGAAGCTTTCTTT. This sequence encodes CASSWGRMGGENTEAFF. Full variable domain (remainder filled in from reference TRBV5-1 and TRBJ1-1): KAGVTQTPRYLIKTRGQQVTLSCSPISGHRSVSWYQQTPGQGLQFLFEYFSETQRNKGNFPGRFSGRQFSNSRSEMNVSTLELGDSALYLCASSWGRMGGENTEAFFGQGTRLTVV.

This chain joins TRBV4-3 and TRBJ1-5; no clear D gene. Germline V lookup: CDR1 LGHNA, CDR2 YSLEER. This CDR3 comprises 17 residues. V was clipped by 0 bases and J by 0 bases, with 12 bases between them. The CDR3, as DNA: TGCGCCAGCAGCCAAGATTGGACCGAGTATAGCAATCAGCCCCAGCATTTT. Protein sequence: CASSQDWTEYSNQPQHF.

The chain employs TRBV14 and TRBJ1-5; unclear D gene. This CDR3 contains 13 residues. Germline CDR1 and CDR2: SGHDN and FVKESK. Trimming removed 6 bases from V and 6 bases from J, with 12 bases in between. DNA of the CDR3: TGTGCCAGCAGTGGCGGGTGGGCTCAGCCCCAGCATTTT. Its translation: CASSGGWAQPQHF. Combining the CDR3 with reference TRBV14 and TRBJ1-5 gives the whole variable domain EAGVTQFPSHSVIEKGQTVTLRCDPISGHDNLYWYRRVMGKEIKFLLHFVKESKQDESGMPNNRFLAERTGGTYSTLKVQPAELEDSGVYFCASSGGWAQPQHFGDGTRLSIL.

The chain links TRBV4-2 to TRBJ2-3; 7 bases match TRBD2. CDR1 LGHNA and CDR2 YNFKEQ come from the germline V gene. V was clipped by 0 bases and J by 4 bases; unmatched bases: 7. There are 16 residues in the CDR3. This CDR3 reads CASSQEGLGIPDTQYF. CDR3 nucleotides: TGTGCCAGCAGCCAAGAAGGACTAGGGATACCAGATACGCAGTATTTT.

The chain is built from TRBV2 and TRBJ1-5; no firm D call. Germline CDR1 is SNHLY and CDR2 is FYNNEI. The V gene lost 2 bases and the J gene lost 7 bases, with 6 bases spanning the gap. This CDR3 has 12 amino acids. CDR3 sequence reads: CASSETTQPQHF. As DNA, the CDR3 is TGTGCCAGCAGTGAAACTACACAGCCCCAGCATTTT.

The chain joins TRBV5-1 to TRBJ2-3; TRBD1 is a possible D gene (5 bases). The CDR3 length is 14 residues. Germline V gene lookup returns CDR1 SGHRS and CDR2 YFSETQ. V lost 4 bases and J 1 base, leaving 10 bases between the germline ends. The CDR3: CASSPIGGTDTQYF. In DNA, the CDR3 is TGCGCCAGCAGCCCAATAGGGGGCACAGATACGCAGTATTTT.

The CDR3 DNA follows: TGTGCCAGCAGCGCGGGACAGGCGATCTCCTACGAGCAGTACTTC. This codes for CASSAGQAISYEQYF. The V and J genes are TRBV9 and TRBJ2-7; 8 nucleotides line up with TRBD1. The CDR3 covers 15 residues. V shed 3 bases, J shed 0 bases, and the junction held 5 bases outside the gene matches. Looked up from germline, CDR1 is SGDLS and CDR2 is YYNGEE.

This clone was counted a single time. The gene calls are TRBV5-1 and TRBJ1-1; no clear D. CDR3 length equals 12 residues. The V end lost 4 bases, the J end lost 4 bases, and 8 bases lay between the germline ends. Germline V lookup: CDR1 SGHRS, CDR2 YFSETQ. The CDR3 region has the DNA TGCGCCAGCAGCAGCCCCTCCACTGAAGCTTTCTTT. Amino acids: CASSSPSTEAFF. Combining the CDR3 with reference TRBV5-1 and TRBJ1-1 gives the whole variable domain KAGVTQTPRYLIKTRGQQVTLSCSPISGHRSVSWYQQTPGQGLQFLFEYFSETQRNKGNFPGRFSGRQFSNSRSEMNVSTLELGDSALYLCASSSPSTEAFFGQGTRLTVV.